The 8 T cell receptor beta chains reported below all come from one sample, sequenced in a study of T cell changes during pregnancy in multiple sclerosis. Sequenced by immunoSEQ multiplex PCR; TCRdb stores in-frame clones only, minus some. The sample has some 69,000 clones, 90% seen once. Sample: peripheral blood, taken in the second trimester of pregnancy. All receptors derive from a female donor in good health, enrolled as a control in a pregnancy study.

The chain recombines TRBV10-3 with TRBJ2-3, with 10 bases that match TRBD2. This CDR3 contains 18 residues. Germline V CDR1 and CDR2: ENHRY, SYGVKD. Trimming removed 0 bases from V and 6 bases from J; junction bases left unmatched: 12. The CDR3, as DNA: TGTGCCATCAGTGAGTCTGAGGGTCTAGCGGGAGAGTTGGATACGCAGTATTTT. Amino acids: CAISESEGLAGELDTQYF.

The chain couples TRBV5-1 to TRBJ2-1; 7 nucleotides align to TRBD2. The ends lost 0 bases at V and 4 bases at J; junction bases unmatched: 4. The CDR3 sequence is 15 residues long. From germline, CDR1 is SGHRS and CDR2 YFSETQ. In DNA form, the CDR3 reads TGCGCCAGCAGCTTGGGGCAACTAGCGTACAATGAGCAGTTCTTC. It is translated as CASSLGQLAYNEQFF.

This chain links TRBV28 with TRBJ2-5; D might be TRBD1 (6 bases). The germline V gene encodes CDR1 MDHEN and CDR2 SYDVKM. V was pared by 6 bases and J by 3 bases, with 17 bases between. This CDR3 contains 15 residues. Written as DNA, the CDR3 is TGTGCCAGCAGCCCGCTAGAGAGGGGGAAAGAGACCCAGTACTTC. Encoded protein: CASSPLERGKETQYF. The whole variable domain, filled in from reference TRBV28 and TRBJ2-5, reads DVKVTQSSRYLVKRTGEKVFLECVQDMDHENMFWYRQDPGLGLRLIYFSYDVKMKEKGDIPEGYSVSREKKERFSLILESASTNQTSMYLCASSPLERGKETQYFGPGTRLLVL.

V and J are TRBV28 and TRBJ1-1; 9 bases match TRBD1. V lost 3 bases and J lost 5; bases outside the gene matches: 4. Germline V gene data show CDR1 as MDHEN and CDR2 as SYDVKM. The CDR3 has 14 amino acids. CDR3 loop: CASSLNRGHTEAFF. The DNA of the CDR3 is TGTGCCAGCAGTTTGAACAGGGGGCATACTGAAGCTTTCTTT.

The chain has TRBV19 and TRBJ2-1; 7 bases are shared with TRBD2. This CDR3 is built from 15 residues. Germline loops: CDR1 LNHDA, CDR2 SQIVND (reference sequence). The junction had 6 bases not matched to a gene; V was cut back by 5 bases and J by 2 bases. Here the CDR3 reads CASSSGGSTYNEQFF. The CDR3 bases are TGTGCCAGTAGTTCAGGCGGGAGCACCTACAATGAGCAGTTCTTC.

The V gene is TRBV5-4, the J gene TRBJ2-1, with 8 bases matching TRBD1. Germline lookup yields CDR1 SGHNT and CDR2 YYREEE (reference sequence). The length of the CDR3 is 15 residues. V trimming: 3 bases; J trimming: 7 bases; junction bases outside the gene matches: 9. The CDR3 loop is CASSSRADRANEQFF. Here the CDR3 DNA reads TGTGCCAGCAGCTCCAGAGCGGACAGGGCAAATGAGCAGTTCTTC. Looking up the rest from reference TRBV5-4 and TRBJ2-1 gives the full variable domain: ETGVTQSPTHLIKTRGQQVTLRCSSQSGHNTVSWYQQALGQGPQFIFQYYREEENGRGNFPPRFSGLQFPNYSSELNVNALELDDSALYLCASSSRADRANEQFFGPGTRLTVL.

The J gene is TRBJ1-3, the V gene TRBV7-8, with 7 bases aligning to TRBD1. This CDR3 spans 18 amino acids. With 0 bases clipped from V and 0 bases from J, the junction kept 8 bases outside the gene matches. Looked up from germline, CDR1 is SGHVS and CDR2 is FQNEAQ. The CDR3 protein is CASSLAGTDYFSGNTIYF. The CDR3 coding sequence is TGTGCCAGCAGCTTAGCGGGGACAGATTACTTCTCTGGAAACACCATATATTTT.

This clone came up once. The rearrangement links TRBV28 to TRBJ2-7; TRBD1 agrees at 8 bases. With V trimmed by 7 bases and J by 5 bases, 13 bases remained unmatched. Germline values: CDR1 MDHEN, CDR2 SYDVKM. This CDR3 region has 15 residues. CDR3 coding DNA: TGTGCCAGCATCCCCTTTGAGGACAGGGTAAACGAGCAGTACTTC. Its translation is CASIPFEDRVNEQYF.